This TCR beta chain originates from a study of T cell repertoires in cytomegalovirus infection. Study observations and caveats: Summed frequency of shared TCR beta families picked out CMV carriers who also had the relevant HLA.

V lost 3 bases, J lost 1 base, and 9 bases lay in between. The CDR3 is made up of 14 amino acids. Only a few counts were recorded for this clonotype. Antigen specificity is unknown. MiXCR was run by TCRdb on the reads, yielding one entry per CDR3 protein. The table records 270,000 or so distinct CDR3 sequences, approximately 15% of them present only once. This TCR derives from a human donor in good health (CMV status not recorded). Some clones in this sample may be carry-over from other donors' samples. Sequencing was done on a sample of CD8+ T cells from PBMCs. The chain employs TRBV12-3 or TRBV12-4 and TRBJ2-5, with D unclear. The DNA for the CDR3 is TGTGCCAGCAGTTTGTCGACATTCCAAGAGACCCAGTACTTC. Amino acid sequence: CASSLSTFQETQYF.